Listed here are 8 T cell receptor beta chains from one sample, sequenced in a study of blood T cells in healthy people across ages. Sample-barcoded 5' priming and a J-beta primer mix drove a second PCR of roughly 7 to 11 cycles. TCRdb redid the calling of the 5' RACE reads with MiXCR, one entry per CDR3 protein. The data show roughly 1,000,000 distinct CDR3 sequences, under 30% seen once. This same sample was also part of a study on T cells of mothers and their children.

Sequenced sample: blood. The receptors here all came from a girl aged 2 to 10 in good health.

This chain connects TRBV23-1 to TRBJ2-1; 8 bases are shared with TRBD1. TRBV23-1 is marked as an open reading frame, function uncertain. Trimming at V came to 11 bases and at J to 9 bases, leaving 9 bases not matched to a gene. The CDR3 is 12 amino acids. The DNA for the CDR3 is TGCGCCGCACTCAGGGGGCGGTTTGAGCAGTTCTTC. Amino acids: CAALRGRFEQFF.

V and J are TRBV2 and TRBJ1-5; 8 bases align to TRBD1. The V gene's germline CDR1 is SNHLY and CDR2 FYNNEI. Unmatched junction bases numbered 5, after V lost 4 bases and J lost 6 bases. The CDR3 length is 14 residues. The CDR3: CASSGTGIAQPQHF. The CDR3 region has the DNA TGTGCCAGCAGTGGGACAGGGATTGCTCAGCCCCAGCATTTT.

On this clonotype itself: A read error may account for a junction end that differs from germline. The genes are TRBV7-9 and TRBJ1-1; TRBD1 might be the D (5 bases). Germline V gene data show CDR1 as SEHNR and CDR2 as FQNEAQ (reference sequence). This CDR3 has 15 amino acids. The CDR3 is CASSLEQGMNTEALF. CDR3 bases: TGTGCCAGCAGCCTGGAGCAGGGCATGAACACTGAAGCTCTCTTT.

The V and J genes are TRBV29-1 and TRBJ2-1; tentatively, D is TRBD1 (5 bases). V was pared by 4 bases and J by 3 bases, with 10 bases between. The CDR3 sequence is 13 residues long. CDR1 and CDR2 from the germline V gene are SQVTM and ANQGSEA. The CDR3 nucleotides are TGCAGCGTTGCGCCAGGGATCTACAATGAGCAGTTCTTC. Residues: CSVAPGIYNEQFF.

V usage is TRBV5-6 and J usage is TRBJ2-3; 7 bases match TRBD2. Germline CDR1 reads SGHDT; CDR2 reads YYEEEE. The CDR3 extends over 14 amino acids. V dropped 4 bases and J dropped 5; count of bases not matched to a gene: 7. The CDR3 DNA is TGTGCCAGCAGCCTCCCCATAGCGGGAGATACGCAGTATTTT. Translating gives CASSLPIAGDTQYF.

This clonotype was detected a few times. The V gene is TRBV29-1, the J gene TRBJ2-5, with 8 bases fitting TRBD2. The CDR3 contains 14 residues. Germline lookup yields CDR1 SQVTM and CDR2 ANQGSEA. The J segment lost 2 bases and the V segment lost 7 bases, leaving 9 bases of the junction unmatched. CDR3 sequence reads: CSARSGGLQETQYF. The CDR3 DNA is TGCAGCGCGAGAAGCGGGGGACTACAAGAGACCCAGTACTTC.

This clonotype was counted between two and nine times. The J gene is TRBJ2-7, the V gene TRBV11-2, with 9 bases that match TRBD2. The CDR3 sequence is 18 residues long. Germline V gene data show CDR1 as SGHAT and CDR2 as FQNNGV. The ends lost 3 bases at V and 1 base at J; junction bases unmatched: 13. Written as DNA, the CDR3 is TGTGCCAGCAGCTTTCCTCGGGAGGGTAGCGGGAGATCCTACGAGCAGTACTTC. The encoded protein is CASSFPREGSGRSYEQYF.

The chain recombines TRBV9 with TRBJ1-1; D unresolved. CDR1 is SGDLS, CDR2 YYNGEE, per germline. Trimming cost V 1 base and J 11 bases, with 15 bases left between them. The CDR3 has 13 residues. The CDR3 spells CASSVTPSGSAFF. The CDR3 DNA sequence: TGTGCCAGCAGCGTAACCCCTTCGGGTTCGGCTTTCTTT.